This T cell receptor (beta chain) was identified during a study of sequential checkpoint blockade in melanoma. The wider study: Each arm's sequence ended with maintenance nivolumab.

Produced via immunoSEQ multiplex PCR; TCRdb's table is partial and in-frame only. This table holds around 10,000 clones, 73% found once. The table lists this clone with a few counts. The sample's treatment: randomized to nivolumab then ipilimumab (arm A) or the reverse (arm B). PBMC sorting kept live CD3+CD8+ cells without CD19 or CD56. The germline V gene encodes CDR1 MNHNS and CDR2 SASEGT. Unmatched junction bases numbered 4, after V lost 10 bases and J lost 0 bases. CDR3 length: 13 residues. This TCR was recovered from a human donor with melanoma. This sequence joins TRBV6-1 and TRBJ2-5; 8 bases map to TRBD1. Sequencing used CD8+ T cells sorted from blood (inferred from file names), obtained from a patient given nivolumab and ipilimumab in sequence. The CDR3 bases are TGTGCCAATGGACAGGGAGACCAAGAGACCCAGTACTTC. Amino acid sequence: CANGQGDQETQYF.